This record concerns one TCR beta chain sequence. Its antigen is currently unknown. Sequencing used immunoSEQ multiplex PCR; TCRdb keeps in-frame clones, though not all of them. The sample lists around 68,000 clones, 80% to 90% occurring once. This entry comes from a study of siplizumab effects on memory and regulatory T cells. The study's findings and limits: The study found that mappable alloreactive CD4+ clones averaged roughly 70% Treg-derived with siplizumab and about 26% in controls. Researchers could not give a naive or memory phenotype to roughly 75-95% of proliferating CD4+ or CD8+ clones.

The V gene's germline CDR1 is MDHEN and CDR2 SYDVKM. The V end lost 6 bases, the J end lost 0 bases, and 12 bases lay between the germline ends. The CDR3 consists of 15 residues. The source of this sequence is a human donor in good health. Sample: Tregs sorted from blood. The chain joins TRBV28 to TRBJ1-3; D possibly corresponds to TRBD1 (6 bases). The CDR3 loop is CASSSGHLSGNTIYF. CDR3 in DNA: TGTGCCAGCAGCTCGGGACACCTCTCTGGAAACACCATATATTTT.